This entry lists 10 T cell receptor beta chains sequenced from one sample in a study of blood T cell repertoires in COVID-19. Profiling relied on immunoSEQ multiplex PCR, and the TCRdb table lists in-frame clones only, not all of them. The table lists fewer than 400,000 clones, 85% of them singletons. What was sequenced was peripheral blood. These TCRs come from a woman aged 18-29 years with acute or convalescent COVID-19.

V usage is TRBV19 and J usage is TRBJ2-2; tentative D call: TRBD2 (7 bases). The CDR3 spans 18 residues. Germline V gene lookup returns CDR1 LNHDA and CDR2 SQIVND (reference sequence). The V and J ends lost 1 base and 1 base respectively, with 16 bases between them. For the CDR3, the DNA is TGTGCCAGTAGTATAGGTAGGGGGAGGGCCGTGAACACCGGGGAGCTGTTTTTT. It translates to CASSIGRGRAVNTGELFF.

The chain has TRBV29-1 and TRBJ1-5; tentative D call: TRBD1 (5 bases). CDR1 and CDR2 from the germline V gene are SQVTM and ANQGSEA. V gave up 4 bases and J gave up 2 bases, with 15 bases separating them. This CDR3 spans 15 amino acids. The CDR3 bases are TGCAGCGTTGGAGGCCCCAGGGAAGGCAATCAGCCCCAGCATTTT. Its translation: CSVGGPREGNQPQHF.

The chain recombines TRBV5-4 with TRBJ2-1, with 8 bases matching TRBD1. The V segment lost 4 bases and the J segment 7 bases; nucleotides outside the gene matches: 7. Germline V CDR1 and CDR2: SGHNT, YYREEE (reference sequence). The CDR3 is 14 amino acids. The CDR3 here is CASSRRQGWNEQFF. The CDR3 DNA reads TGTGCCAGCAGCCGTAGACAGGGGTGGAATGAGCAGTTCTTC.

This chain connects TRBV4-2 to TRBJ2-3; 9 bases map to TRBD2. V lost 4 bases and J lost 4; bases outside the gene matches: 9. This CDR3 spans 16 amino acids. CDR1 is LGHNA and CDR2 is YNFKEQ in the germline V gene. The CDR3 coding sequence is TGTGCCAGCAGCCCTACAGCGGGGGGAGAGGCAGATACGCAGTATTTT. This sequence encodes CASSPTAGGEADTQYF.

The CDR3: CASSVRRDNTGELFF. CDR3 in DNA: TGTGCCAGCAGCGTACGGCGGGACAACACCGGGGAGCTGTTTTTT. The genes are TRBV9 and TRBJ2-2; weak D call: TRBD2 (6 bases). CDR3 length equals 15 residues. With 1 base removed from V and 2 bases from J, the gap between germline ends came to 9 bases. Germline CDR1 SGDLS, CDR2 YYNGEE.

The gene calls are TRBV27 and TRBJ1-2; 7 bases are shared with TRBD1. Germline V CDR1 and CDR2: MNHEY, SMNVEV (reference sequence). This CDR3 comprises 14 residues. The V segment lost 4 bases and the J segment 4 bases; nucleotides outside the gene matches: 6. The CDR3 DNA is TGTGCCAGCAGTTCAAGGGGACAGTTCTATGGCTACACCTTC. Protein product: CASSSRGQFYGYTF.

The chain uses TRBV7-9 and TRBJ1-5; D gene ambiguous. The CDR3 has 13 residues. The V gene lost 5 bases and the J gene lost 5 bases, with 10 bases spanning the gap. The germline gives CDR1 SEHNR, CDR2 FQNEAQ (reference sequence). CDR3 region: CASSTRGDQPQHF. CDR3 in DNA: TGTGCCAGCAGCACCCGGGGAGATCAGCCCCAGCATTTT.

This clone has a handful of counts. This chain links TRBV12-5 with TRBJ2-5; 9 bases line up with TRBD1. The germline CDR1 and CDR2 sequences are LGHNT and FRNRAP. With 3 bases clipped from V and 4 bases from J, the junction kept 3 bases outside the gene matches. The CDR3 totals 14 residues. The CDR3 coding sequence is TGTGCTAGTGGTTTACGGACAGGGGTAGAGACCCAGTACTTC. As protein: CASGLRTGVETQYF.

The chain couples TRBV6-5 to TRBJ1-4; D unclear. This CDR3 has 16 amino acids. Trimming stripped 0 bases from V and 5 bases from J, with 13 bases between. Per germline, CDR1 MNHEY and CDR2 SVGAGI. The CDR3 here is CASSYSPPGVNEKLFF. DNA of the CDR3: TGTGCCAGCAGTTACTCCCCCCCCGGGGTAAATGAAAAACTGTTTTTT.

The chain links TRBV27 to TRBJ2-7; TRBD2 matches 7 bases. CDR3 length equals 14 residues. J gave up 2 bases and V 7 bases, and 8 bases lay outside the gene matches. Germline lookup yields CDR1 MNHEY and CDR2 SMNVEV (reference sequence). The CDR3 DNA follows: TGTGCCAGCACCCAGGGAGGGATCGCCTACGAGCAGTACTTC. Protein: CASTQGGIAYEQYF.